The present T cell receptor beta chain was sequenced within a study of blood T cell repertoires in COVID-19. Across the whole study: Sites across the United States, Italy and Spain contributed samples from acute and convalescent COVID-19.

The count of this clone is one. Clones were read by immunoSEQ multiplex PCR, and TCRdb kept only the in-frame ones, dropping some. Of roughly 190,000 clones detected, about 80% appear once; the ten largest clones hold around 6.9%. This CDR3 has 16 residues. Trimming removed 5 bases from V and 3 bases from J; junction bases left unmatched: 9. The germline CDR1 and CDR2 sequences are PRHDT and FYEKMQ (reference sequence). This TCR was recovered from a man in his fifties or sixties with acute or convalescent COVID-19. Sequenced sample: peripheral blood. The chain employs TRBV13 and TRBJ2-5; 10 bases map to TRBD1. CDR3 region: CASSLGQGRGEETQYF. DNA of the CDR3: TGTGCCAGCAGCCTGGGACAGGGGAGAGGGGAAGAGACCCAGTACTTC.